Listed here is a single TCR beta chain. The antigen remains undetermined. The treatment denotes: roughly 18 received Ad26.COV2.S at low or high dose, single or two shots; about 5 received placebo; per-sample allocation not given. Specimen acquisition occurred on day 63 following the initial vaccine or placebo injection. Donation was by an adult aged 18-55 years who was in Boston. An Ad26 vector was used to express Wuhan-strain SARS-CoV-2 spike as the vaccine. This sample was taken from a study of Ad26.COV2.S vaccination and SARS-CoV-2 variants. Whole-study context: The vaccine Ad26.COV2.S was put into the muscle once, or twice with 56 days between. Findings of the study overall: Those who received vaccine or placebo ended up with similar non-spike TCR breadth.

Some clones are missing from TCRdb's copy, which holds only in-frame ones; the method was immunoSEQ multiplex PCR. The table shows hundreds of thousands of clones, with more than 80% occurring only once. Trimming took 7 bases from V and 5 from J; bases not matched to a gene: 5. Germline V gene data show CDR1 as MNHEY and CDR2 as SVGAGI. The CDR3 has 13 residues. The sequences come from peripheral blood, collected in a trial of Ad26.COV2.S vaccine versus placebo. This rearrangement joins TRBV6-5 to TRBJ2-5, with 9 positions matching TRBD2. This TCR was sampled from a person aged 18 to 65 who received the Ad26.COV2.S COVID-19 vaccine or a placebo. CDR3 sequence (DNA): TGTGCCAGCACCCTAGCGGGAACGGAGACCCAGTACTTC. It is translated as CASTLAGTETQYF.